The 2 T cell receptor beta chains below all came from one sample that was sequenced in a study of blood T cell repertoires in COVID-19. Clones were read by immunoSEQ multiplex PCR, and TCRdb kept only the in-frame ones, dropping some. The repertoire holds 350,000 to 400,000 clones, with around 91% as singletons. The sequencing sample was made of peripheral blood. These receptors all stem from a man aged 18 to 30 with active or convalescent COVID-19.

The CDR3 DNA sequence: TGCGCCAGCAGCCAAGGGGACTCCCGAGGAACTGAAGCTTTCTTT. Translation gives CASSQGDSRGTEAFF. The chain is built from TRBV4-1 and TRBJ1-1, with a weak D call TRBD1 (5 bases). The CDR3 is 15 residues long. The germline V gene has CDR1 MGHRA and CDR2 YSYEKL. The germline V and J ends were trimmed by 1 base and 5 bases, with 14 bases remaining between them.

Only one count was recorded for this clone. J is TRBJ2-3 and V is TRBV6-2 or TRBV6-3; 10 bases are shared with TRBD1. The ends lost 0 bases at V and 2 bases at J; junction bases unmatched: 11. Germline V gene lookup returns CDR1 MNHEY and CDR2 SVGEGT. The CDR3 runs to 19 residues. This CDR3 reads CASSYSKGQGRTDTDTQYF. The CDR3 nucleotides are TGTGCCAGCAGTTACTCGAAGGGACAGGGGCGAACCGACACAGATACGCAGTATTTT.